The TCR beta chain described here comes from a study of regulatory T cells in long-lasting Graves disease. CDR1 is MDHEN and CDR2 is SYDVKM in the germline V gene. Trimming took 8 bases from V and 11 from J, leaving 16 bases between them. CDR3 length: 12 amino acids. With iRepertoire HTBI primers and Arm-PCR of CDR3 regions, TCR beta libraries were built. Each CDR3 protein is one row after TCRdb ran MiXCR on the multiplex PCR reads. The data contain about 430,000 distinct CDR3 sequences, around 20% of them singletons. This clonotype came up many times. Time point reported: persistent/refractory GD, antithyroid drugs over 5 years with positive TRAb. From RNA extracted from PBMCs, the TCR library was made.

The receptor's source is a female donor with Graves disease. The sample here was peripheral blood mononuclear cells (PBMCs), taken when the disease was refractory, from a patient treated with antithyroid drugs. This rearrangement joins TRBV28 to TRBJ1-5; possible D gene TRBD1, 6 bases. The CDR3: CASGQGLRAQHF. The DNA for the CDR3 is TGTGCCAGCGGCCAGGGGCTTAGGGCCCAGCATTTT.